This is a list of T cell receptor beta chains from one sample in a study of blood T cells in healthy people across ages. MiXCR, applied by TCRdb to the 5' RACE reads, yields one record per CDR3 protein. This sample carries around 710,000 distinct CDR3 sequences, 43% of them seen once, and the ten largest clones take about 20%. The source material was blood. The origin of the receptors is an older woman in good health. Each CDR3 is given with its conserved first and last residue. Each record gives: V gene, J gene, clone size, D gene, CDR3 DNA, CDR3 protein. A D gene is named only where the DNA matches it firmly. The listing skips clone size in some rows; elsewhere it reads once, few, many or a size class.

TRBV27	TRBJ2-2	.	TRBD2	TGTGCCAGTAATCCTAGCGGGCTAGCCGGGGAGCTGTTTTTT	CASNPSGLAGELFF
TRBV5-1	TRBJ2-3	few	TRBD2	TGCGCCAGCAGCCTAAATTCTCTAGCGGATACAGATACGCAGTATTTT	CASSLNSLADTDTQYF
TRBV6-5	TRBJ1-2	.	TRBD1	TGTGCCAGCAGCATAAAACAGGGGGCCGATAACTATGGCTACACCTTC	CASSIKQGADNYGYTF
TRBV5-1	TRBJ2-3	.	.	TGCGCCAGCAGCAACTACGGCGGGTCGGGAGAGACGCAGTATTTT	CASSNYGGSGETQYF
TRBV18	TRBJ1-1	few	.	TGTGCCAGCTCACCATCCGGCGGGACGGGCATGAACACTGAAGCTTTCTTT	CASSPSGGTGMNTEAFF
TRBV10-3	TRBJ2-5	few	TRBD1	TGTGCCATCAGCCCGGGACAGATGGAAGAGACCCAGTACTTC	CAISPGQMEETQYF
TRBV29-1	TRBJ2-3	.	TRBD1	TGCAGCGTTGAGGCAGGGGGAGATACGCAGTATTTT	CSVEAGGDTQYF
TRBV9	TRBJ2-1	few	.	TGTGCCAGCGGGGGCGGGAGCGGTAATGAGCAGTTCTTC	CASGGGSGNEQFF
TRBV4-2	TRBJ2-5	many	TRBD2	TGTGCCAGCAGCCAAGGGGGATCGGGACTAGCGGTCCTGGAGACCCAGTACTTC	CASSQGGSGLAVLETQYF
TRBV7-3	TRBJ2-1	few	.	TGTGCCAGCAGCTTAGAAGACGGACTACACAATGAGCAGTTCTTC	CASSLEDGLHNEQFF
TRBV20-1	TRBJ1-2	.	.	TGCAGTGCTAGAGGGGGTAGCAGGGGTGACTATGGCTACACCTTC	CSARGGSRGDYGYTF
TRBV20-1	TRBJ1-2	.	TRBD1	TGCAGTGCTACCAGGGGGTTAGAAGGCTACACCTTC	CSATRGLEGYTF
TRBV5-1	TRBJ2-2	few	.	TGCGCCAGCAGCTTGAGGGGACAGAACACCGGGGAGCTGTTTTTT	CASSLRGQNTGELFF
TRBV28	TRBJ2-7	.	.	TGTACCAGCAGGGGGGCGGGGGGCGCAGGAGTTTCCGAGCAGTACTTC	CTSRGAGGAGVSEQYF
TRBV5-6	TRBJ1-5	.	TRBD1	TGTGCCAGCAGTTATAGGGGGCTCGGCAATCAGCCCCAGCATTTT	CASSYRGLGNQPQHF
TRBV9	TRBJ2-5	.	TRBD2	TGTGCCATAGACCGAGCGGGGCCCTCCCAAGAGACCCAGTACTTC	CAIDRAGPSQETQYF
TRBV5-1	TRBJ1-2	.	.	TGCGCCAGCAGCTTAGAGACAACCGACTATGGCTACACCTTC	CASSLETTDYGYTF
TRBV20-1	TRBJ2-3	.	TRBD2	TGCAGTGCCAACCAAGCGGGGCGAGAAACAGATACGCAGTATTTT	CSANQAGRETDTQYF
TRBV29-1	TRBJ2-5	many	TRBD1	TGCAGCGTCGGGACAGTAGGGGAGACCCAGTACTTC	CSVGTVGETQYF
TRBV4-2	TRBJ2-3	.	TRBD2	TGTGCCAGCAGCCGAAGCGGGAGAACAGATACGCAGTATTTT	CASSRSGRTDTQYF
TRBV27	TRBJ2-5	.	.	TGTGCCAGCAGTCAAACTCCGGGGGCAGATGAGCAGTACTTC	CASSQTPGADEQYF
TRBV24-1	TRBJ2-1	few	.	TGTGCCACCAGTGATTTGGGCGCCAGTGGCAATGAGCAGTTCTTC	CATSDLGASGNEQFF
TRBV7-3	TRBJ2-3	few	TRBD1	TGTGCCAGCAGCCCACCTCCCGGGACAGGGCCAGATACGCAGTATTTT	CASSPPPGTGPDTQYF
TRBV6-6	TRBJ1-4	.	.	TGTGCCAGCAAAGATGAAAAACTGTTTTTT	CASKDEKLFF
TRBV3-1	TRBJ1-2	.	TRBD1	TGTGCCAGCACCCCGGGTCAGGGGGCGGACTATGGCTACACCTTC	CASTPGQGADYGYTF
TRBV7-9	TRBJ2-1	few	.	TGTGCCAGCAGCTCCCGGCAGCGAAACAATGAGCAGTTCTTC	CASSSRQRNNEQFF